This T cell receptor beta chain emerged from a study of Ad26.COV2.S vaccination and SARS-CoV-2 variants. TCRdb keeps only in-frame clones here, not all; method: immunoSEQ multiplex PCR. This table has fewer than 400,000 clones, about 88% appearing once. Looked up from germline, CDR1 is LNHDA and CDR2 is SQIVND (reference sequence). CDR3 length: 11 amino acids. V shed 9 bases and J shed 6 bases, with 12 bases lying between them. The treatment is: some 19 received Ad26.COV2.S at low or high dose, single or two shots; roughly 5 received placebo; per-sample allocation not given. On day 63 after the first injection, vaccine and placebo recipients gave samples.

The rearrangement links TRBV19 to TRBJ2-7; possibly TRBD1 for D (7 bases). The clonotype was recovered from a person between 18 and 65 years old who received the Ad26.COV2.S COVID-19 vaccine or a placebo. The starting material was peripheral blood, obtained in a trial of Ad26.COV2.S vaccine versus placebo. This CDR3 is CASAQGGEQYF. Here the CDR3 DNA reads TGTGCCAGCGCTCAGGGGGGCGAGCAGTACTTC.